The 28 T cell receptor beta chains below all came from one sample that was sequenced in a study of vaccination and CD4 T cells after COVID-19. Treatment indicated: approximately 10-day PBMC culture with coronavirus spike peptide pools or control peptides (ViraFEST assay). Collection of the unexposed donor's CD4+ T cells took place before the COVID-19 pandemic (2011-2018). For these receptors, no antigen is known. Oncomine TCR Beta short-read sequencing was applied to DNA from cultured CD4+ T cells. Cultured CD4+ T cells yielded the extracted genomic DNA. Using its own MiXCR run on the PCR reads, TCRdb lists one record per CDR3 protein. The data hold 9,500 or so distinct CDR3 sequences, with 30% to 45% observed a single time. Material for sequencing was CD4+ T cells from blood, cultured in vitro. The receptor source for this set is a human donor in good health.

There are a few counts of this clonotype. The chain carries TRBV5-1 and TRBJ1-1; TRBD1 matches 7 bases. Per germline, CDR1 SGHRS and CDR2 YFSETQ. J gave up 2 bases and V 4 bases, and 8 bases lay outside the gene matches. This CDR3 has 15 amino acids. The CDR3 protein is CASSAAGTANTEAFF. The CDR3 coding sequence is TGCGCCAGCAGCGCAGCCGGGACAGCAAACACTGAAGCTTTCTTT.

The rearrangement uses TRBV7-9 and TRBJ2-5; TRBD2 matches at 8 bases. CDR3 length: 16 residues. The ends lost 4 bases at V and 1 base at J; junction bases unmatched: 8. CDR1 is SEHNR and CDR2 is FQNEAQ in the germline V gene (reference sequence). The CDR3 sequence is CASSSWGRGGQETQYF. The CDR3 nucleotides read TGTGCCAGCAGCTCCTGGGGCCGGGGGGGCCAAGAGACCCAGTACTTC.

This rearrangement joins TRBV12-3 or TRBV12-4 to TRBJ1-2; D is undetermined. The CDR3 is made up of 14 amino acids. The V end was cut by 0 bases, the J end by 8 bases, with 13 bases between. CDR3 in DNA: TGTGCCAGCAGTTTAGCAGTCAGGCTAGGAGGCTACACCTTC. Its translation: CASSLAVRLGGYTF.

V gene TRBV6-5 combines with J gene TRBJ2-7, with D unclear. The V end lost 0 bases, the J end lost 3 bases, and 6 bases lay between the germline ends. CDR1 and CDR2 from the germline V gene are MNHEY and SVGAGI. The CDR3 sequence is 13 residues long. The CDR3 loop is CASSYSSSYEQYF. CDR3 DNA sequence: TGTGCCAGCAGTTACTCTAGCAGCTACGAGCAGTACTTC.

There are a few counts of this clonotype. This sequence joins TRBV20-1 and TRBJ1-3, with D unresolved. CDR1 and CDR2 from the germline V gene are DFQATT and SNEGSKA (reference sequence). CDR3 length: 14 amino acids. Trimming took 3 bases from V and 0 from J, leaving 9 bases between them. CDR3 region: CSASDGDSGNTIYF. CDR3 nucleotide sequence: TGCAGTGCTAGTGACGGGGACTCTGGAAACACCATATATTTT.

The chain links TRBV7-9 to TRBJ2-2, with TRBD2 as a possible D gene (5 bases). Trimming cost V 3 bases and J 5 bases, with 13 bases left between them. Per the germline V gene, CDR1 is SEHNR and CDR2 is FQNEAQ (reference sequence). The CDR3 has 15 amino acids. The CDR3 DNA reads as TGTGCCAGCAGCTTCTTTGCCCGGGGAACCGGGGAGCTGTTTTTT. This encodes CASSFFARGTGELFF.

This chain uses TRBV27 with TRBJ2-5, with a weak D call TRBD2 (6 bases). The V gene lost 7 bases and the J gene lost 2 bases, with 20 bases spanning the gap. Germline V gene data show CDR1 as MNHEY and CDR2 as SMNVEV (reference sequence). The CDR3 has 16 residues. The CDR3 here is CASTLLAPGPQETQYF. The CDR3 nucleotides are TGTGCCAGCACCCTTCTAGCGCCGGGGCCTCAAGAGACCCAGTACTTC.

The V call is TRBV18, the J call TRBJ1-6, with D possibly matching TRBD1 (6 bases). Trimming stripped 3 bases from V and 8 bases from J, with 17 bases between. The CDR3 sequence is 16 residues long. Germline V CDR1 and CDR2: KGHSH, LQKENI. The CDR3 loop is CASSPRGRRQDSPLHF. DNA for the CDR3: TGTGCCAGCTCACCCCGGGGGCGCAGACAGGATTCACCCCTCCACTTT.

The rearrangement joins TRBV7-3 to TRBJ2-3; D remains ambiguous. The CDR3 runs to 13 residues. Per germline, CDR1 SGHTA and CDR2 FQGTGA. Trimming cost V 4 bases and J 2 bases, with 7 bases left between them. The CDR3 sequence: CASSWTFTDTQYF. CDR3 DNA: TGTGCCAGCAGCTGGACGTTCACAGATACGCAGTATTTT.

The chain's CDR3 is CASSNKGTPGANVLTF. The DNA for the CDR3 is TGTGCCAGTAGTAACAAGGGGACCCCTGGGGCCAACGTCCTGACTTTC. This sequence joins TRBV19 and TRBJ2-6; D could derive from TRBD1 or TRBD2 (5 bases each). Germline-derived CDR1 and CDR2 are LNHDA and SQIVND (reference sequence). The CDR3 contains 16 residues. Between the trimmed V and J ends, which lost 4 bases and 2 bases, there was a span of 12 bases.

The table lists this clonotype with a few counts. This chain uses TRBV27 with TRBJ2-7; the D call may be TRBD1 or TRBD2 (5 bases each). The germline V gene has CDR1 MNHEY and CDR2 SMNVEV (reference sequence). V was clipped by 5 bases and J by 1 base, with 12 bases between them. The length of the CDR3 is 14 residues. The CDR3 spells CASSTRDRSYEQYF. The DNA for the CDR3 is TGTGCCAGCAGTACTAGGGACCGATCCTACGAGCAGTACTTC.

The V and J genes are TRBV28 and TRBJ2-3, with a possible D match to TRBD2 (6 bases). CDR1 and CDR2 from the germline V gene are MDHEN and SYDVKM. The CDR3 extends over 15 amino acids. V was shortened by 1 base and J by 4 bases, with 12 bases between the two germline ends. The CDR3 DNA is TGTGCCAGCAGTTTATTGTTCGGGAGCTCAGATACGCAGTATTTT. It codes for CASSLLFGSSDTQYF.

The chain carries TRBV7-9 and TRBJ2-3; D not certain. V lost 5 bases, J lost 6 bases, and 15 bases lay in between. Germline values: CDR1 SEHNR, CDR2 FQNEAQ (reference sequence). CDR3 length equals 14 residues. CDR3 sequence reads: CASSHPLRYDTQYF. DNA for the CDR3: TGTGCCAGCAGCCATCCCCTGCGGTATGATACGCAGTATTTT.

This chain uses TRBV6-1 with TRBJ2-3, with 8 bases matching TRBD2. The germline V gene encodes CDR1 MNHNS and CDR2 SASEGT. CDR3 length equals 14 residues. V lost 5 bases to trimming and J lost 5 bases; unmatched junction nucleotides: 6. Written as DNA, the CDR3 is TGTGCCAGCAGTACCACGCTAGCGGGAGATACGCAGTATTTT. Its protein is CASSTTLAGDTQYF.

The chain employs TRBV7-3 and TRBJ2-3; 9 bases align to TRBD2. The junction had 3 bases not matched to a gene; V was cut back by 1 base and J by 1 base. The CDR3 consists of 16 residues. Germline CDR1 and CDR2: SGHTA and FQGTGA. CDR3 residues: CASSLMVAGGTDTQYF. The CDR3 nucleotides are TGTGCCAGCAGCTTAATGGTAGCGGGGGGCACAGATACGCAGTATTTT.

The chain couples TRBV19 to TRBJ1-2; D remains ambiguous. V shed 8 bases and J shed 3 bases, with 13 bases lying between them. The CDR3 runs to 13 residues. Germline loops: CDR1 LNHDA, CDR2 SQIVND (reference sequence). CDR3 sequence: CASSAKIDYGYTF. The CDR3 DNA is TGTGCCAGTTCGGCAAAAATCGACTATGGCTACACCTTC.

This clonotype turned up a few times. The chain's CDR3 is CASSLDPSRGYTF. As DNA, the CDR3 is TGTGCCAGCAGCTTAGACCCCAGCAGGGGCTACACCTTC. This chain joins TRBV11-2 and TRBJ1-2; D not resolved. This CDR3 is built from 13 residues. Looked up from germline, CDR1 is SGHAT and CDR2 is FQNNGV. The V end lost 0 bases, the J end lost 8 bases, and 10 bases lay between the germline ends.

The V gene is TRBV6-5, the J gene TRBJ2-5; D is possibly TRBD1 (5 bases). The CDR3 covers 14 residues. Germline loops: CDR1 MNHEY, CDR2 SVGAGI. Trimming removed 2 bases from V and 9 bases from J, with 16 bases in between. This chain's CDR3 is CASSYGASPMAQYF. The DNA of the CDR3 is TGTGCCAGCAGTTACGGGGCCAGCCCTATGGCCCAGTACTTC.

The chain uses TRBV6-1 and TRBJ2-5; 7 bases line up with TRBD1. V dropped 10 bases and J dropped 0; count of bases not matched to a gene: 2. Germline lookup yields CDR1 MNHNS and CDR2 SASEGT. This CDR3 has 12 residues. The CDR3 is CAITGDQETQYF. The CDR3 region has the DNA TGTGCCATCACAGGGGACCAAGAGACCCAGTACTTC.

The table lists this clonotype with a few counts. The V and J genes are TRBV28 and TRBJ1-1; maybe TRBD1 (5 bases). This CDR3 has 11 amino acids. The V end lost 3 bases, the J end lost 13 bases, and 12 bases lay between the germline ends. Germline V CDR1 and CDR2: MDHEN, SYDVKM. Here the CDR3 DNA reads TGTGCCAGCAGTTTGGCCAGGGTAGGTTTCTTT. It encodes CASSLARVGFF.

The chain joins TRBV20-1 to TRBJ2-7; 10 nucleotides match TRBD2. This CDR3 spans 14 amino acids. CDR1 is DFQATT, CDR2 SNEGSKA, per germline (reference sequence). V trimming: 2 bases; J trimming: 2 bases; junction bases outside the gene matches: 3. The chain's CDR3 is CSARLAGVPYEQYF. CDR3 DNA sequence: TGCAGTGCTAGACTAGCGGGAGTCCCCTACGAGCAGTACTTC.

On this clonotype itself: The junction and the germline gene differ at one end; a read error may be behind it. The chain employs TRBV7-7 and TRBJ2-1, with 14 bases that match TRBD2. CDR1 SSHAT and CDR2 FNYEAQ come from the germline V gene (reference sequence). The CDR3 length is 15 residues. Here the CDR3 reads CASSSGLAGASEQFF. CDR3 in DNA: TGTGCTAGCAGCTCGGGACTAGCGGGAGCCAGTGAGCAGTTCTTC.

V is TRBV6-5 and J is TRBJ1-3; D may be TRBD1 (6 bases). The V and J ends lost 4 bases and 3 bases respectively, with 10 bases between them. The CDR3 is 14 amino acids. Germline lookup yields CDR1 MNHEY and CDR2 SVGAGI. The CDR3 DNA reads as TGTGCCAGCAGTTTAGAAGGGGGTGGAAACACCATATATTTT. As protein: CASSLEGGGNTIYF.

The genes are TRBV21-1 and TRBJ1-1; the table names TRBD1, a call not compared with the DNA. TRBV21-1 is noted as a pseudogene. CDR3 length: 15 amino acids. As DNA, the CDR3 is TGTGCCAGCAGCAAAGAGGGGGACCCGAACACTGAAGCTTTCTTT. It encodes CASSKEGDPNTEAFF.

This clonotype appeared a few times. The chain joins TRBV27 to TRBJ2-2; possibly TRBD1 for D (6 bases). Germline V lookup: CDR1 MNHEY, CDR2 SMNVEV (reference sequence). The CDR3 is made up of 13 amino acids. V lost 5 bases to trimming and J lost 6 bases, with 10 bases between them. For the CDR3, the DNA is TGTGCCAGCAGTAACAGGGACGCCGGGGAGCTGTTTTTT. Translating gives CASSNRDAGELFF.

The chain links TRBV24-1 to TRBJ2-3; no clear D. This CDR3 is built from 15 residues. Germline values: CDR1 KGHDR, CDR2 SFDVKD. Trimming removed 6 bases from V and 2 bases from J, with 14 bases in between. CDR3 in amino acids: CATSTSGPLTDTQYF. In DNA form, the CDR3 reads TGTGCCACCAGTACCTCAGGACCACTCACAGATACGCAGTATTTT.

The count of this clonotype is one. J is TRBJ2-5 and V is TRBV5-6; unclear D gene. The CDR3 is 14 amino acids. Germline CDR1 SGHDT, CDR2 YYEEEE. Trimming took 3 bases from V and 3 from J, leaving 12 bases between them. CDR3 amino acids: CASSSPRMEETQYF. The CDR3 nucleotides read TGTGCCAGCAGCTCGCCCAGAATGGAAGAGACCCAGTACTTC.

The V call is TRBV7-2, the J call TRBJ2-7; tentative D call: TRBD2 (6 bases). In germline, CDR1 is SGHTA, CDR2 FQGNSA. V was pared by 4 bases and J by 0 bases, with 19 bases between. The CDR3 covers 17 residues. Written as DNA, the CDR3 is TGTGCCAGCAGCTCACGACCTGGGCGGGGTAGCTCCTACGAGCAGTACTTC. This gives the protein CASSSRPGRGSSYEQYF.